The 14 T cell receptor beta chains below all came from one sample that was sequenced in a study of T-cell reconstitution after alpha-beta-depleted transplantation in children. The library targeted TCRbeta and was prepared with unique molecular identifiers. One entry per CDR3 protein results from TCRdb running MiXCR on the PCR reads. Of 200,000 or so distinct CDR3 sequences in the sample, about 6% were seen once. Sequenced here: PBMCs, sampled before TCRalphabeta/CD19-depleted stem cell transplant. Receptors were obtained from a girl in the first two years of life with combined immunodeficiency, due to receive a stem cell transplant.

Notes on this clonotype: A much larger clone differs from this one at a single base, so this may be a read error. V and J are TRBV5-4 and TRBJ2-4; a weak D match, TRBD1 (6 bases). The CDR3 consists of 20 residues. CDR1 is SGHNT, CDR2 YYREEE, per germline (reference sequence). The germline V and J ends were trimmed by 2 bases and 2 bases, with 26 bases remaining between them. The CDR3 nucleotides are TGTGCCAGCAGCTTCCACAGGGACCTCCCGTACCGCAGTTCCAAAAACATTCAGTACTTC. It is translated as CASSFHRDLPYRSSKNIQYF. The variable domain in full, completed from reference TRBV5-4 and TRBJ2-4, reads ETGVTQSPTHLIKTRGQQVTLRCSSQSGHNTVSWYQQALGQGPQFIFQYYREEENGRGNFPPRFSGLQFPNYSSELNVNALELDDSALYLCASSFHRDLPYRSSKNIQYFGAGTRLSVL.

This clonotype has ten or more counts. This chain uses TRBV11-2 with TRBJ2-1; D is undetermined. V was cut by 5 bases and J by 1 base, with 9 bases left in between. The CDR3 extends over 14 amino acids. Germline values: CDR1 SGHAT, CDR2 FQNNGV. The CDR3 DNA reads TGTGCCAGCAGCCCAGGCGCTTCCTACAATGAGCAGTTCTTC. Its protein product is CASSPGASYNEQFF. Looking up the rest from reference TRBV11-2 and TRBJ2-1 gives the full variable domain: EAGVAQSPRYKIIEKRQSVAFWCNPISGHATLYWYQQILGQGPKLLIQFQNNGVVDDSQLPKDRFSAERLKGVDSTLKIQPAKLEDSAVYLCASSPGASYNEQFFGPGTRLTVL.

This clonotype has ten or more counts. The chain uses TRBV20-1 and TRBJ2-1; D is possibly TRBD1 or TRBD2 (7 bases each). Trimming took 1 base from V and 7 from J, leaving 20 bases between them. The length of the CDR3 is 16 residues. Germline values: CDR1 DFQATT, CDR2 SNEGSKA (reference sequence). CDR3 protein: CSARGGSGGAENEQFF. DNA for the CDR3: TGCAGTGCTAGAGGTGGTTCAGGGGGGGCGGAGAATGAGCAGTTCTTC.

This clonotype was seen ten or more times. The J gene is TRBJ1-3, the V gene TRBV9, with TRBD1 identical over 9 bases. Germline CDR1 and CDR2: SGDLS and YYNGEE. V was pared by 3 bases and J by 4 bases, with 14 bases of the junction left unmatched. The CDR3 loop spans 18 amino acids. As DNA, the CDR3 is TGTGCCAGCAGCGAAACCCCGAGGACAGGGGTCGACGGAAACACCATATATTTT. This gives the protein CASSETPRTGVDGNTIYF.

Many counts were recorded for this clonotype. V usage is TRBV28 and J usage is TRBJ2-3; 8 bases line up with TRBD2. V dropped 8 bases and J dropped 3; count of bases not matched to a gene: 16. CDR1 is MDHEN, CDR2 SYDVKM, per germline. This CDR3 is 17 amino acids long. CDR3: CASGFSGRALLTDTQYF. CDR3 nucleotides: TGTGCCAGCGGATTCTCCGGGAGGGCGTTACTAACAGATACGCAGTATTTT.

This clonotype showed up many times. This sequence joins TRBV28 and TRBJ2-3; 13 nucleotides agree with TRBD2. Germline CDR1 is MDHEN and CDR2 is SYDVKM. The CDR3 length is 20 residues. Germline trimming cut 3 bases from V and 0 bases from J; bases unmatched to any gene: 12. CDR3 residues: CASSFGTSGTFVTSTDTQYF. CDR3 bases: TGTGCCAGCAGTTTCGGGACTAGCGGGACCTTCGTTACAAGCACAGATACGCAGTATTTT.

This clonotype has a count of ten or more. CDR3 sequence reads: CASSQDYGSYEQYF. The DNA for the CDR3 is TGCGCCAGCAGCCAAGATTATGGCAGCTACGAGCAGTACTTC. V usage is TRBV4-3 and J usage is TRBJ2-7; D is undetermined. The length of the CDR3 is 14 residues. The V gene's germline CDR1 is LGHNA and CDR2 YSLEER. V was cut by 0 bases and J by 3 bases, with 9 bases left in between.

This clonotype occurred many times. This chain connects TRBV6-5 to TRBJ1-6; a possible D gene is TRBD1 (6 bases). The CDR3 spans 14 residues. V lost 6 bases and J lost 10, with 16 bases in between. The germline CDR1 and CDR2 sequences are MNHEY and SVGAGI. CDR3 in DNA: TGTGCCAGCAGAGAGCGGGACATAAGATCACCCCTCCACTTT. Its protein is CASRERDIRSPLHF.

This clonotype was detected many times. The chain combines TRBV29-1 with TRBJ2-1, with a possible D match to TRBD2 (6 bases). The length of the CDR3 is 16 residues. Trimming removed 3 bases at V and 6 bases at J, with 21 bases between. Germline lookup yields CDR1 SQVTM and CDR2 ANQGSEA. This CDR3 reads CSVDGSRDSKRNEQFF. For the CDR3, the DNA is TGCAGCGTTGATGGCTCCCGGGACTCGAAACGCAATGAGCAGTTCTTC.

This clonotype was detected ten times or more. The chain recombines TRBV4-2 with TRBJ1-1; no reliable D call. Germline V gene lookup returns CDR1 LGHNA and CDR2 YNFKEQ. CDR3 size: 14 residues. The V end was cut by 4 bases, the J end by 1 base, with 10 bases between. This chain's CDR3 is CASSPGYPNTEAFF. In DNA, the CDR3 is TGTGCCAGCAGCCCAGGCTACCCGAACACTGAAGCTTTCTTT.

This clonotype was observed at least ten times. The chain recombines TRBV2 with TRBJ2-7; D is possibly TRBD2 (5 bases). The germline V gene encodes CDR1 SNHLY and CDR2 FYNNEI. The V end was cut by 0 bases, the J end by 0 bases, with 9 bases between. CDR3 length: 15 residues. CDR3 nucleotides: TGTGCCAGCAGTGAAGCGCCGGGGAGCTCCTACGAGCAGTACTTC. Protein sequence: CASSEAPGSSYEQYF.

This clonotype was counted only a few times. The chain employs TRBV2 and TRBJ2-2; D perhaps matches TRBD2 (6 bases). The CDR3 loop spans 14 amino acids. V was trimmed by 8 bases and J by 6 bases, leaving 16 bases between them. The germline gives CDR1 SNHLY, CDR2 FYNNEI. The CDR3 loop is CASYPGTGAGELFF. CDR3 nucleotides: TGTGCCAGCTACCCCGGGACTGGGGCCGGGGAGCTGTTTTTT.

This clonotype was picked up many times. This chain uses TRBV28 with TRBJ2-5, with TRBD1 matching over 7 bases. Germline V gene lookup returns CDR1 MDHEN and CDR2 SYDVKM. The V gene end was trimmed by 6 bases and the J gene end by 3 bases; junction bases not matched to a gene: 4. This CDR3 is built from 13 residues. The CDR3 spells CASRPTGEETQYF. The CDR3 DNA reads as TGTGCCAGCAGACCTACAGGGGAAGAGACCCAGTACTTC.

With regard to this clonotype: This may arise from a read error, as a much more abundant clone is one base away. This sequence joins TRBV20-1 and TRBJ2-3, with 10 bases lining up with TRBD2. Looked up from germline, CDR1 is DFQATT and CDR2 is SNEGSKA (reference sequence). CDR3 length equals 17 residues. The CDR3 spells CCARSLAGESFTDTQYF. The CDR3 DNA is TGCTGTGCTAGGAGCCTAGCGGGAGAATCCTTCACAGATACGCAGTATTTT.